This T cell receptor (beta chain) was sequenced during a study of shared clonotypes between healthy human individuals. The protocol was immunoSEQ multiplex PCR, while the TCRdb copy is restricted to in-frame clones and leaves out a portion. The repertoire holds some 2,000,000 clones, roughly 94% seen once, with around 0.13% in the top ten. Germline V gene data show CDR1 as SGDLS and CDR2 as YYNGEE. With V trimmed by 0 bases and J by 8 bases, 8 bases remained unmatched. The CDR3 extends over 15 amino acids. The sample taken for sequencing was naive CD4+ T cells sorted from blood. Subset reported: CD45RA+ positively selected. The rearrangement joins TRBV9 to TRBJ2-1, with 7 bases aligning to TRBD2. The receptor's source is a man aged 18 to 30 in good health. Here the CDR3 reads CASSVVGGSWDEQFF. DNA of the CDR3: TGTGCCAGCAGCGTAGTTGGCGGGAGTTGGGATGAGCAGTTCTTC.